These 28 T cell receptor beta chains originate from one sample sequenced in a study of metastatic and nonmetastatic thyroid tumors. Each patient came to thyroid surgery without any prior treatment (of any kind). TCRdb re-called the PCR reads with MiXCR. The data hold around 41,000 clones, with 28% observed a single time. The sequenced material came from blood. Receptors were obtained from a male donor with papillary thyroid cancer or a benign thyroid nodule (not recorded which). Some clones in this sample may be carry-over from other donors' samples.

This clone was observed at least ten times. The chain joins TRBV29-1 to TRBJ2-3, with D possibly TRBD1 on 5 matching bases. Between the trimmed V and J ends, which lost 8 bases and 0 bases, there was a span of 18 bases. This CDR3 has 15 amino acids. The germline V gene encodes CDR1 SQVTM and CDR2 ANQGSEA. The CDR3: CSLTLGVLSTDTQYF. Written as DNA, the CDR3 is TGCAGCCTGACCCTAGGGGTATTAAGCACAGATACGCAGTATTTT.

This clone has just a few counts. One end of the junction varies from germline; a read error may be responsible. The chain links TRBV12-3 or TRBV12-4 to TRBJ2-7, with D hard to call. This CDR3 comprises 12 residues. The CDR3 spells CANSLVRREQYF. CDR3 bases: TGTGCCAACAGTTTGGTCAGACGAGAGCAGTACTTC.

This clone was seen many times. The chain is built from TRBV19 and TRBJ2-1; TRBD2 aligns across 7 bases. This CDR3 is 15 amino acids long. The germline CDR1 and CDR2 sequences are LNHDA and SQIVND (reference sequence). The junction had 6 bases not matched to a gene; V was cut back by 7 bases and J by 0 bases. The CDR3 DNA follows: TGTGCCAGTAAACTAGCGCAGAGCTCCTACAATGAGCAGTTCTTC. Protein: CASKLAQSSYNEQFF.

This clone is medium-sized by share. The chain combines TRBV6-1 with TRBJ1-3; 8 bases map to TRBD1. The V gene end was trimmed by 0 bases and the J gene end by 4 bases; junction bases not matched to a gene: 8. The CDR3 covers 17 residues. Germline CDR1 and CDR2: MNHNS and SASEGT. CDR3 coding DNA: TGTGCCAGCAGTGAAGCAAGTGGCGGACAGGGAGGAAACACCATATATTTT. It yields the protein CASSEASGGQGGNTIYF.

This clone was observed at least ten times. The chain carries TRBV6-1 and TRBJ2-3; 7 bases match TRBD2. CDR1 and CDR2 (germline): MNHNS, SASEGT. V gave up 2 bases and J gave up 0 bases; unmatched junction bases: 5. CDR3 length equals 16 residues. CDR3 sequence: CASSELGGGSTDTQYF. CDR3 nucleotides: TGTGCCAGCAGTGAACTGGGCGGGGGTAGCACAGATACGCAGTATTTT.

Details on this clone: Mismatch with germline at one junction end may stem from a read error. The genes are TRBV6-9 and TRBJ2-3; D is undetermined. The CDR3 has 13 residues. In germline, CDR1 is MNHGY, CDR2 SVAAGI. The CDR3 loop reads CARSYYRTDTQYF. The CDR3 DNA is TGTGCCCGCAGTTACTACCGCACAGATACGCAGTATTTT.

This clone was counted a few times. Just one base apart from a much larger clone, this may be a read error. The rearrangement joins TRBV28 to TRBJ2-2; the D gene is possibly TRBD1 (7 bases). This CDR3 comprises 14 residues. Germline V gene lookup returns CDR1 MDHEN and CDR2 SYDVKM. For the CDR3, the DNA is TGTGCCAGCAGTGAGGGGGCGTTACACGGGGGGCTGTTTTTT. Its protein product is CASSEGALHGGLFF.

A remark on this clone: One end of the junction is discordant with germline, which a read error may explain. The chain uses TRBV28 and TRBJ1-4, with D perhaps TRBD1 (5 bases). The germline CDR1 and CDR2 sequences are MDHEN and SYDVKM. This CDR3 has 14 amino acids. CDR3 sequence reads: CASSSAVGGENLFF. The CDR3 coding sequence is TGTGCCAGCAGTTCAGCAGTTGGGGGTGAAAACCTGTTTTTT. Full variable domain (missing parts from reference TRBV28 and TRBJ1-4): DVKVTQSSRYLVKRTGEKVFLECVQDMDHENMFWYRQDPGLGLRLIYFSYDVKMKEKGDIPEGYSVSREKKERFSLILESASTNQTSMYLCASSSAVGGENLFFGSGTQLSVL.

Only one count was recorded for this clone. Here the CDR3 omits its conserved ending phenylalanine or tryptophan, so a read error is the likely source. The V gene is TRBV24-1, the J gene TRBJ2-2, with TRBD2 matching 10 bases. CDR3 length: 16 residues. The germline V gene has CDR1 KGHDR and CDR2 SFDVKD. The CDR3 nucleotides read TGTGACACCTCTAGAGCGGGGGGGCTTCGGTCCTGGGAGCTGTTTTTG. Translated, it gives CDTSRAGGLRSWELFL.

This clone was seen many times. The chain employs TRBV20-1 and TRBJ2-5, with no clear D. This CDR3 is 12 amino acids long. The ends were cut back, 3 bases at V and 2 bases at J, with 7 bases in the middle. Per the germline V gene, CDR1 is DFQATT and CDR2 is SNEGSKA (reference sequence). CDR3 bases: TGCAGTGCTAGGCTAGAACAAGAGACCCAGTACTTC. Translation: CSARLEQETQYF.

This clone occurred many times. The chain carries TRBV4-2 and TRBJ2-1; the D gene is possibly TRBD2 (5 bases). Between the trimmed V and J ends, which lost 0 bases and 6 bases, there was a span of 12 bases. The CDR3 has 15 amino acids. Germline V gives CDR1 LGHNA, CDR2 YNFKEQ. This chain's CDR3 is CASSQDWTVPNEQFF. As DNA, the CDR3 is TGTGCCAGCAGCCAAGACTGGACTGTCCCCAATGAGCAGTTCTTC.

Many counts were recorded for this clone. The chain joins TRBV12-5 to TRBJ1-6; 9 nucleotides align to TRBD1. The V gene's germline CDR1 is LGHNT and CDR2 FRNRAP. The CDR3 covers 18 residues. Trimming took 0 bases from V and 8 from J; bases not matched to a gene: 11. CDR3 region: CASGLVLLQGASYSPLHF. DNA for the CDR3: TGTGCTAGTGGTTTGGTACTCTTACAGGGGGCGAGTTATTCACCCCTCCACTTT.

This clone was seen many times. The CDR3, as DNA: TGCAGTGCGGACGGGGTCACTGAAGCTTTCTTT. Protein sequence: CSADGVTEAFF. The J gene is TRBJ1-1, the V gene TRBV20-1, with D unresolved. CDR1 and CDR2 from the germline V gene are DFQATT and SNEGSKA (reference sequence). The CDR3 runs 11 residues. Trimming pared 6 bases from V and 4 bases from J, leaving 9 bases between.

This clone was counted many times. This sequence joins TRBV11-2 and TRBJ2-5; possible D gene TRBD1, 6 bases. This CDR3 has 15 residues. V was pared by 5 bases and J by 0 bases, with 13 bases between. Germline V CDR1 and CDR2: SGHAT, FQNNGV. The CDR3 here is CASSASGTHQETQYF. In DNA form, the CDR3 reads TGTGCCAGCAGCGCCTCCGGGACACACCAAGAGACCCAGTACTTC.

The CDR3 DNA is TGCGCCAGCAGCTTCGACAGGGGGGATGGCTACACCTTC. This sequence encodes CASSFDRGDGYTF. The chain links TRBV5-1 to TRBJ1-2; 9 nucleotides match TRBD1. CDR1 is SGHRS and CDR2 is YFSETQ in the germline V gene. With 2 bases clipped from V and 6 bases from J, the junction kept 2 bases outside the gene matches. This CDR3 spans 13 amino acids.

This clone was observed at least ten times. The rearrangement joins TRBV3-1 to TRBJ1-4; 10 nucleotides line up with TRBD1. J gave up 8 bases and V 8 bases, and 11 bases lay outside the gene matches. CDR1 is LGHDT and CDR2 is YNNKEL in the germline V gene (reference sequence). The CDR3 is made up of 15 amino acids. The CDR3 loop is CASGNWDRGSEKLFF. As DNA, the CDR3 is TGTGCCAGCGGTAATTGGGACAGGGGAAGCGAAAAACTGTTTTTT. Looking up the rest from reference TRBV3-1 and TRBJ1-4 gives the full variable domain: DTAVSQTPKYLVTQMGNDKSIKCEQNLGHDTMYWYKQDSKKFLKIMFSYNNKELIINETVPNRFSPKSPDKAHLNLHINSLELGDSAVYFCASGNWDRGSEKLFFGSGTQLSVL.

About this clone itself: Mismatch with germline at one junction end may stem from a read error. V gene TRBV6-1 combines with J gene TRBJ2-6; D may be TRBD1 (6 bases). Germline-derived CDR1 and CDR2 are MNHNS and SASEGT. The CDR3 spans 15 residues. The CDR3 loop reads CASSDEAAGANVLTF. CDR3 bases: TGTGCAAGCAGTGATGAGGCGGCAGGGGCCAACGTACTGACTTTC.

On this clone itself: Germline is not matched at one junction end, which may reflect a read error. This chain connects TRBV3-1 to TRBJ1-2; D gene ambiguous. CDR1 LGHDT and CDR2 YNNKEL come from the germline V gene (reference sequence). The CDR3 length is 16 residues. This CDR3 is CASSRYMHGKNYGYTF. For the CDR3, the DNA is TGTGCAAGCAGTCGCTACATGCACGGCAAAAACTATGGCTACACCTTC.

The chain combines TRBV5-1 with TRBJ2-7, with 9 bases aligning to TRBD1. This CDR3 is 15 amino acids long. Germline V gene sequence: CDR1 SGHRS, CDR2 YFSETQ. Trimming at V came to 7 bases and at J to 3 bases, leaving 11 bases not matched to a gene. CDR3 sequence: CASLLGPGQGYEQYF. In nucleotides, the CDR3 is TGCGCCAGCCTCCTGGGGCCGGGACAGGGCTACGAGCAGTACTTC.

This clone was counted at least ten times. The gene calls are TRBV5-6 and TRBJ1-1; D is unresolved. The CDR3 runs 16 residues. Trimming left V 5 bases short and J 0 bases short, with 17 bases between. The germline gives CDR1 SGHDT, CDR2 YYEEEE. The CDR3 bases are TGTGCCAGCAGGGCCGGGATCGCAGATATGAACACTGAAGCTTTCTTT. It codes for CASRAGIADMNTEAFF.

Worth noting for this clone: A much larger clone is a single base away; this may be a read error. The rearrangement uses TRBV14 and TRBJ1-2; no reliable D call. Germline-derived CDR1 and CDR2 are SGHDN and FVKESK. The CDR3 covers 15 residues. Trimming removed 4 bases from V and 0 bases from J, with 12 bases in between. The CDR3 DNA reads as TGTGCCAGCAGCCCCGACCCGACGTCTAACTATGGCTACACCTTC. Residues: CASSPDPTSNYGYTF.

This chain uses TRBV19 with TRBJ2-7, with 8 bases fitting TRBD2. The V gene's germline CDR1 is LNHDA and CDR2 SQIVND (reference sequence). The CDR3 is made up of 16 amino acids. With 5 bases clipped from V and 0 bases from J, the junction kept 9 bases outside the gene matches. The CDR3 DNA sequence: TGTGCCAGTAGTGAAACTAGCGGAAGGATCTCCTACGAGCAGTACTTC. Encoded protein: CASSETSGRISYEQYF.

This clone has a handful of counts. This chain connects TRBV6-1 to TRBJ2-7; 7 positions match TRBD2. The CDR3 length is 16 residues. V trimming: 2 bases; J trimming: 1 base; junction bases outside the gene matches: 8. Looked up from germline, CDR1 is MNHNS and CDR2 is SASEGT. CDR3 amino acids: CASSEWHKGGSYEQYV. CDR3 DNA sequence: TGTGCCAGCAGTGAATGGCACAAGGGAGGGTCCTACGAGCAGTACGTC.

This clone was counted at least ten times. The rearrangement uses TRBV6-5 and TRBJ2-5; D is uncertain. V gave up 2 bases and J gave up 1 base, with 8 bases separating them. The germline V gene has CDR1 MNHEY and CDR2 SVGAGI. The CDR3 consists of 14 residues. CDR3 in DNA: TGTGCCAGCAGTTACGATGGCGGCCAAGAGACCCAGTACTTC. It codes for CASSYDGGQETQYF.

By share, this clone counts as medium-sized. This chain connects TRBV19 to TRBJ2-1, with TRBD2 matching over 14 bases. The V and J ends lost 5 bases and 9 bases, in that order; junction bases with no gene match: 6. The CDR3 totals 15 residues. Per germline, CDR1 LNHDA and CDR2 SQIVND (reference sequence). The CDR3 is CASSGTSGSLLEQFF. CDR3 DNA sequence: TGTGCCAGTAGTGGGACTAGCGGGAGCCTGCTTGAGCAGTTCTTC.

Notes on this clone: Mismatch with germline at one junction end may stem from a read error. V and J are TRBV15 and TRBJ2-6; no clear D gene. Germline V gene lookup returns CDR1 LNHNV and CDR2 YYDKDF (reference sequence). CDR3 length equals 17 residues. CDR3 coding DNA: TGTGCCACCAACAGAGTGGTCCGCGCCTCTGGGGCCAACGTCCTGACTTTC. It is translated as CATNRVVRASGANVLTF. Combining the CDR3 with reference TRBV15 and TRBJ2-6 gives the whole variable domain DAMVIQNPRYQVTQFGKPVTLSCSQTLNHNVMYWYQQKSSQAPKLLFHYYDKDFNNEADTPDNFQSRRPNTSFCFLDIRSPGLGDTAMYLCATNRVVRASGANVLTFGAGSRLTVL.

In its sample, this clone was seen many times. The chain employs TRBV20-1 and TRBJ1-6; TRBD1 matches 7 bases. The length of the CDR3 is 15 residues. Germline CDR1 DFQATT, CDR2 SNEGSKA (reference sequence). J gave up 4 bases and V 4 bases, and 7 bases lay outside the gene matches. The chain's CDR3 is CSATRGNGYNSPLHF. CDR3 in DNA: TGCAGTGCTACCAGGGGGAATGGATATAATTCACCCCTCCACTTT.

This chain links TRBV2 with TRBJ1-4; tentatively, D is TRBD1 (5 bases). V lost 6 bases to trimming and J lost 5 bases, with 13 bases between them. Germline assignment: CDR1 SNHLY and CDR2 FYNNEI. The CDR3 totals 14 residues. The chain's CDR3 is CASSGRGVNEKLFF. The CDR3 nucleotides read TGTGCCAGCAGCGGGCGGGGGGTGAATGAAAAACTGTTTTTT.